This TCR beta chain was sequenced in a study of blood T cell repertoires in COVID-19. Original processing notes: Nucleated cell number was recorded as an estimate derived from reference gene primer amplification. TCRdb's copy holds only in-frame clones and misses some; the assay was immunoSEQ multiplex PCR. From that table come the V and J calls and clone size; the DNA was used to work out D and trimming. The sample includes around 300,000 clones, roughly 86% seen only once; the top ten take approximately 1%. The participants were between 18 and 89 years old and came from 24 US areas. Germline-derived CDR1 and CDR2 are SGHRS and YFSETQ. There are 15 residues in the CDR3. V shed 0 bases and J shed 0 bases, with 7 bases lying between them.

The chain links TRBV5-1 to TRBJ1-3, with D possibly TRBD1 on 5 matching bases. Sequencing input: PBMCs or T cells enriched from blood (not recorded which). This clonotype originated in a woman under 40 who had recovered from COVID-19. The CDR3 reads CASSLGQLSGNTIYF. The CDR3 coding sequence is TGCGCCAGCAGCTTGGGACAGCTCTCTGGAAACACCATATATTTT.